This T cell receptor (beta chain) was profiled in a study of T cell responses to AZD1222 COVID-19 vaccine. Details on this clone: What it binds is not known.

Notes on the study in general: The donor cohort was predominantly white British with a female majority, and clonal diversity may have been underestimated.

Some clones are missing from TCRdb's copy, which holds only in-frame ones; the method was immunoSEQ multiplex PCR. The repertoire holds under 150,000 clones, 85% to 90% seen once, with approximately 1.6% in the top ten. This specimen consisted of peripheral blood, obtained 28 days after the second AZD1222 dose. The clonotype comes from an adult who received the AZD1222 COVID-19 vaccine.

The CDR3 sequence: CASSRRASGRNEQFF. The CDR3 DNA sequence: TGTGCCAGCAGTCGACGCGCTAGCGGGAGGAATGAGCAGTTCTTC. This rearrangement joins TRBV6-5 to TRBJ2-1, with 11 nucleotides matching TRBD2. Germline assignment: CDR1 MNHEY and CDR2 SVGAGI. With V trimmed by 5 bases and J by 7 bases, 7 bases remained unmatched. This CDR3 is built from 15 residues.